These T cell receptor beta chains were read from a single sample in a study of T-cell reconstitution after alpha-beta-depleted transplantation in children. TCRdb re-analysed the PCR reads in MiXCR, keeping a single row per CDR3 protein. The table includes some 300,000 distinct CDR3 sequences, almost 8% detected once. The material sequenced was peripheral blood, taken 360 days after TCRalphabeta/CD19-depleted stem cell transplant. Receptors were obtained from a female patient under 10 years old who had a stem cell transplant for Fanconi anemia, so the T cells may come from the graft donor. Both conserved end residues are part of each CDR3. Fields, in order: J gene, V gene, D gene, clone size, CDR3 DNA, CDR3 protein. A D gene is named only where the DNA matches it firmly. Clone size is stated in some rows and not others, as once, few, many or a class when expanded.

J gene: TRBJ2-1; V gene: TRBV20-1; D gene: TRBD2; clone size: many; CDR3 DNA: TGCAGTGCTAGTCGAGCGGGAGGGCCAGGTGAGCAGTTCTTC; CDR3 protein: CSASRAGGPGEQFF
J gene: TRBJ1-5; V gene: TRBV10-3; D gene: NA; clone size: few; CDR3 DNA: TGTGCCACCAACGGACTTTCTGGGCAGCCCCAGCATTTT; CDR3 protein: CATNGLSGQPQHF
J gene: TRBJ2-3; V gene: TRBV14; D gene: NA; clone size: many; CDR3 DNA: TGTGCCAGCAGCCCTGGTAAGCCACGTACGCAGTATTTT; CDR3 protein: CASSPGKPRTQYF
J gene: TRBJ2-7; V gene: TRBV28; D gene: TRBD1; clone size: many; CDR3 DNA: TGTGCCAGCAGTTTAGGGATAAACAGGGGACCCTACGAGCAGTACTTC; CDR3 protein: CASSLGINRGPYEQYF
J gene: TRBJ2-7; V gene: TRBV6-1; D gene: NA; clone size: many; CDR3 DNA: TGTGCCAGCAGCCCTACAGGTACCCCCTACGAGCAGTACTTC; CDR3 protein: CASSPTGTPYEQYF
J gene: TRBJ2-7; V gene: TRBV28; D gene: NA; clone size: many; CDR3 DNA: TGTGCCAGCACCCTAGGGGTTACAGGGTCCCCCTACGAGCAGTACTTC; CDR3 protein: CASTLGVTGSPYEQYF
J gene: TRBJ2-1; V gene: TRBV12-3/TRBV12-4; D gene: NA; clone size: many; CDR3 DNA: TGTGCCAGCAGTTTATGGTATAATGAGCAGTTCTTC; CDR3 protein: CASSLWYNEQFF
J gene: TRBJ2-1; V gene: TRBV9; D gene: NA; clone size: few; CDR3 DNA: TGTGCCAGCAGCGTAGCCGCGAGCTCCTACAATGAGCAGTTCTTC; CDR3 protein: CASSVAASSYNEQFF
J gene: TRBJ1-6; V gene: TRBV28; D gene: NA; clone size: NA; CDR3 DNA: TGTGCCAGCAGCTCAGGGTCCCATAATTCACCCCTCCACTTT; CDR3 protein: CASSSGSHNSPLHF
J gene: TRBJ1-2; V gene: TRBV7-9; D gene: NA; clone size: many; CDR3 DNA: TGTGCCAGCAGCTCGTCTTGGGGTAGCTATGGCTACACCTTC; CDR3 protein: CASSSSWGSYGYTF
J gene: TRBJ2-1; V gene: TRBV5-4; D gene: NA; clone size: NA; CDR3 DNA: TGTGCCAGCAGCTTTGGGGGGGCTGGGGCGCACAATGAGCAGTTCTTC; CDR3 protein: CASSFGGAGAHNEQFF
J gene: TRBJ1-5; V gene: TRBV5-1; D gene: NA; clone size: many; CDR3 DNA: TGCGCCAGCAGCGAGTTTTCCTTCAATCAGCCCCAGCATTTT; CDR3 protein: CASSEFSFNQPQHF
J gene: TRBJ1-1; V gene: TRBV29-1; D gene: NA; clone size: NA; CDR3 DNA: TGCAGCGTTGAAGTGGGCAGGGTGGAAGCTTTCTTT; CDR3 protein: CSVEVGRVEAFF
J gene: TRBJ2-5; V gene: TRBV4-2; D gene: NA; clone size: NA; CDR3 DNA: TGTGCCAGCAGCCAAGAAGGGCAGGGGCAAGAGACCCAGTACTTC; CDR3 protein: CASSQEGQGQETQYF
J gene: TRBJ1-2; V gene: TRBV5-5; D gene: NA; clone size: few; CDR3 DNA: TGTGCCAGCAGCTATGATCTGACAGCCTATGGCTACACCTTC; CDR3 protein: CASSYDLTAYGYTF
J gene: TRBJ2-3; V gene: TRBV7-9; D gene: NA; clone size: many; CDR3 DNA: TGTGCCAGCAGGCGACCCCGCGACTCACCAGATACGCAGTATTTT; CDR3 protein: CASRRPRDSPDTQYF
J gene: TRBJ2-3; V gene: TRBV20-1; D gene: NA; clone size: NA; CDR3 DNA: TGCAGTGCTAGGGAACACCGCCGGGGCACAGATACGCAGTATTTT; CDR3 protein: CSAREHRRGTDTQYF
J gene: TRBJ1-1; V gene: TRBV11-2; D gene: NA; clone size: NA; CDR3 DNA: TGTGCCAGCAGCTTCCGGGGGAACTCGAACACTGAAGCTTTCTTT; CDR3 protein: CASSFRGNSNTEAFF
J gene: TRBJ2-2; V gene: TRBV7-3; D gene: NA; clone size: NA; CDR3 DNA: TGTGCCAGCAGGAAGACGTGGGACACCGGGGAGCTGTTTTTT; CDR3 protein: CASRKTWDTGELFF
J gene: TRBJ2-1; V gene: TRBV20-1; D gene: TRBD2; clone size: NA; CDR3 DNA: TGCAGTGCGTTAGATGGGACTAGCGGGATTGACTTCTCCTACAATGAGCAGTTCTTC; CDR3 protein: CSALDGTSGIDFSYNEQFF
J gene: TRBJ1-4; V gene: TRBV14; D gene: TRBD1; clone size: few; CDR3 DNA: TGTGCCAGCAGCCAAGATTTTTTGGGACAGGAGAATGAAAAACTGTTTTTT; CDR3 protein: CASSQDFLGQENEKLFF
J gene: TRBJ2-1; V gene: TRBV7-9; D gene: NA; clone size: many; CDR3 DNA: TGTGCCAGCAAGGGGGACAACAATGAGCAGTTCTTC; CDR3 protein: CASKGDNNEQFF
J gene: TRBJ2-1; V gene: TRBV29-1; D gene: NA; clone size: many; CDR3 DNA: TGCAGCGTTGATTGGCTTAAGAATGAGCAGTTCTTC; CDR3 protein: CSVDWLKNEQFF
J gene: TRBJ1-1; V gene: TRBV3-1; D gene: NA; clone size: many; CDR3 DNA: TGTGCCAGCAGCCAAACTGCTGTTGAAGCTTTCTTT; CDR3 protein: CASSQTAVEAFF
J gene: TRBJ2-7; V gene: TRBV7-2; D gene: NA; clone size: many; CDR3 DNA: TGTGCCAGCAGCTTAATTGCGGGCCACGAGCAGTACTTC; CDR3 protein: CASSLIAGHEQYF
J gene: TRBJ2-3; V gene: TRBV2; D gene: NA; clone size: many; CDR3 DNA: TGTGCCAGCAGTGAAGCGTATTTTCATACGCAGTATTTT; CDR3 protein: CASSEAYFHTQYF
J gene: TRBJ2-3; V gene: TRBV11-3; D gene: NA; clone size: few; CDR3 DNA: TGTGCCAGCAGCTCCTCCCGGCCAGGAAGCACAGATACGCAGTATTTT; CDR3 protein: CASSSSRPGSTDTQYF
J gene: TRBJ2-3; V gene: TRBV4-3; D gene: TRBD1; clone size: many; CDR3 DNA: TGCGCCAGCAGCCAGCTAGCCGGACAGGGCCCAGCTACGCAGTATTTT; CDR3 protein: CASSQLAGQGPATQYF
J gene: TRBJ2-3; V gene: TRBV5-1; D gene: NA; clone size: many; CDR3 DNA: TGCGCCAGCAGCTTGGACGACCACACAGATACGCAGTATTTT; CDR3 protein: CASSLDDHTDTQYF
J gene: TRBJ2-7; V gene: TRBV11-2; D gene: TRBD2; clone size: NA; CDR3 DNA: TGTGCCAGCAGCCCTATTAGCGGGAGCTCCTACGAGCAGTACTTC; CDR3 protein: CASSPISGSSYEQYF
J gene: TRBJ2-5; V gene: TRBV28; D gene: TRBD1; clone size: many; CDR3 DNA: TGTGCCAGCAGTTTCTGGGGGACAGGGGACCAAGAGACCCAGTACTTC; CDR3 protein: CASSFWGTGDQETQYF
J gene: TRBJ2-7; V gene: TRBV5-1; D gene: NA; clone size: many; CDR3 DNA: TGCGCCAGCAGCTACGGGTACGAGCAGTACTTC; CDR3 protein: CASSYGYEQYF
J gene: TRBJ2-3; V gene: TRBV5-1; D gene: TRBD2; clone size: many; CDR3 DNA: TGCGCCAGCAGCCCCGAGCGGGGAAGATCAGATACGCAGTATTTT; CDR3 protein: CASSPERGRSDTQYF
J gene: TRBJ2-1; V gene: TRBV6-2/TRBV6-3; D gene: NA; clone size: many; CDR3 DNA: TGTGCCCCCACGTGGGGCGCTCCCCCGTCCAGCGATGAGCAGTTCTTC; CDR3 protein: CAPTWGAPPSSDEQFF
J gene: TRBJ2-5; V gene: TRBV3-1; D gene: NA; clone size: many; CDR3 DNA: TGTGCCAGCAGCCAAGATGGGGAGCTGTCAGCCGACCAAGAGACCCAGTACTTC; CDR3 protein: CASSQDGELSADQETQYF
J gene: TRBJ1-6; V gene: TRBV21-1; D gene: NA; clone size: many; CDR3 DNA: TGTGCCAGCAGCTTCCTAGGACGTCGGAGGGGAAGCTCCTATAATTCACCCCTCCACTTT; CDR3 protein: CASSFLGRRRGSSYNSPLHF
J gene: TRBJ1-1; V gene: TRBV20-1; D gene: NA; clone size: NA; CDR3 DNA: TGCAGTGCTAGAGGTCCCTGGGTGAGCACTGAAGCTTTCTTT; CDR3 protein: CSARGPWVSTEAFF
J gene: TRBJ2-7; V gene: TRBV6-2/TRBV6-3; D gene: NA; clone size: few; CDR3 DNA: TGTGCCAGCAGTTATGAGGGGGAGCTCGACGAGCAGTACTTC; CDR3 protein: CASSYEGELDEQYF
J gene: TRBJ2-1; V gene: TRBV11-2; D gene: TRBD1; clone size: many; CDR3 DNA: TGTGCCAGCAGGGAGCCCGGGACAGGTTACAATGAGCAGTTCTTC; CDR3 protein: CASREPGTGYNEQFF
J gene: TRBJ2-1; V gene: TRBV4-3; D gene: NA; clone size: NA; CDR3 DNA: TGCGCCAGCAGCCACGGACTGGGGGTCAATGAGCAGTTCTTC; CDR3 protein: CASSHGLGVNEQFF
J gene: TRBJ1-5; V gene: TRBV10-3; D gene: NA; clone size: many; CDR3 DNA: TGTGCCATCAGGGGAACGGGCGATAGCAATCAGCCCCAGCATTTT; CDR3 protein: CAIRGTGDSNQPQHF
J gene: TRBJ2-5; V gene: TRBV29-1; D gene: TRBD1; clone size: many; CDR3 DNA: TGCAGCGCAGTGACAGGGGTGGAGACCCAGTACTTC; CDR3 protein: CSAVTGVETQYF
J gene: TRBJ2-3; V gene: TRBV6-1; D gene: NA; clone size: few; CDR3 DNA: TGTGCCAGCAGTAAACAACCAACACGAGATACGCAGTATTTT; CDR3 protein: CASSKQPTRDTQYF
J gene: TRBJ1-2; V gene: TRBV14; D gene: TRBD1; clone size: few; CDR3 DNA: TGTGCCAGCAGCCACCCGGGACAGCCTCCAAACTATGGCTACACCTTC; CDR3 protein: CASSHPGQPPNYGYTF
J gene: TRBJ2-1; V gene: TRBV18; D gene: NA; clone size: NA; CDR3 DNA: TGTGCCAGCTCACCACCGATCGCAGTCGATGAGCAGTTCTTC; CDR3 protein: CASSPPIAVDEQFF
J gene: TRBJ2-5; V gene: TRBV7-3; D gene: TRBD2; clone size: many; CDR3 DNA: TGTGCCAGCAGCGCACAGGGACTAGCGGCGGAGACCCAGTACTTC; CDR3 protein: CASSAQGLAAETQYF
J gene: TRBJ1-2; V gene: TRBV7-2; D gene: NA; clone size: NA; CDR3 DNA: TGTGCCAGCAGCTCTAACAGCTATGGCTACACCTTC; CDR3 protein: CASSSNSYGYTF
J gene: TRBJ2-1; V gene: TRBV7-2; D gene: TRBD1; clone size: many; CDR3 DNA: TGTGCCAGCAGCTTCCGACCACTTGGACAGGGGCGGGATGAGCAGTTCTTC; CDR3 protein: CASSFRPLGQGRDEQFF
J gene: TRBJ2-3; V gene: TRBV11-2; D gene: TRBD2; clone size: many; CDR3 DNA: TGTGCCAGCAGCTTACCCCCGACTAGCGGGAGGGCCGTGGATACGCAGTATTTT; CDR3 protein: CASSLPPTSGRAVDTQYF